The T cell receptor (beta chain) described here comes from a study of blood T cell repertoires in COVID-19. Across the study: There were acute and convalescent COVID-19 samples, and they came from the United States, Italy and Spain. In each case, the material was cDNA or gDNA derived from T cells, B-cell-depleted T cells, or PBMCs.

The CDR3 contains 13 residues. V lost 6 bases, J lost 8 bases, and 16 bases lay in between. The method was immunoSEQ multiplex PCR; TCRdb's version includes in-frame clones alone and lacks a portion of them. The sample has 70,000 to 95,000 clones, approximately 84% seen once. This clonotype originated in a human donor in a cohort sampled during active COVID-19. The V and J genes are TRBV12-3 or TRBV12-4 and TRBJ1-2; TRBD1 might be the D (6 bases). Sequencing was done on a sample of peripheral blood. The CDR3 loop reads CASSSGTIRGYTF. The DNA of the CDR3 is TGTGCCAGCAGCTCCGGGACAATCCGCGGCTACACCTTC.